This T cell receptor beta chain is drawn from a study of T cell clones after liver transplantation. Study as a whole: Post-transplant blood was tracked for graft-donor-reactive T cell clones identified in a pre-transplant mixed lymphocyte reaction.

The CDR3 runs to 16 residues. Germline V lookup: CDR1 SGHTA, CDR2 FQGNSA. V was shortened by 5 bases and J by 2 bases, with 16 bases between the two germline ends. Study-wide points: These preliminary findings come from unstandardized post-transplant sampling times.

Clones were sequenced by immunoSEQ multiplex PCR, and TCRdb holds only the in-frame ones, with some missing. The sample holds about 120,000 clones, about nine tenths seen once. Comment on this clone: Its cognate antigen is unknown.

The chain uses TRBV7-2 and TRBJ1-5; maybe TRBD1 (6 bases). Material: CD4+ T cells from blood, obtained 12 months after liver transplant. This TCR came from a human patient who received a liver transplant. The T cells may come from the graft donor. CDR3 residues: CASSQGQAMGNQPQHF. CDR3 DNA sequence: TGTGCCAGCAGCCAGGGACAAGCGATGGGCAATCAGCCCCAGCATTTT.